Listed here are 29 T cell receptor beta chains from one sample, sequenced in a study of metastatic and nonmetastatic thyroid tumors. With MiXCR, TCRdb called clones anew from the PCR reads. The sample lists approximately 4,200 clones, around 21% occurring once. Before thyroid surgery, none of the patients had received any treatment. Input material: tumor tissue. These receptors came from a male donor with papillary thyroid cancer or a benign thyroid nodule (not recorded which). Some clones in this sample may be carry-over from other donors' samples.

The V call is TRBV28, the J call TRBJ2-1; TRBD2 agrees at 10 bases. CDR3 length equals 15 residues. After removal of 8 bases from V and 7 bases from J, the junction contained 11 bases not matched to a gene. Germline V gene lookup returns CDR1 MDHEN and CDR2 SYDVKM. CDR3 bases: TGTGCCAGCCTCCCCCTTAGCGGGAGGCCGAATGAGCAGTTCTTC. Encoded protein: CASLPLSGRPNEQFF.

This clone has ten or more counts. The chain links TRBV19 to TRBJ1-4, with D perhaps matching TRBD1 (6 bases). Germline loops: CDR1 LNHDA, CDR2 SQIVND (reference sequence). The V end lost 6 bases, the J end lost 12 bases, and 23 bases lay between the germline ends. This CDR3 has 15 residues. The CDR3 is CASRDRDTSFKELFF. Written as DNA, the CDR3 is TGTGCCAGTAGGGACCGGGACACTTCTTTTAAGGAACTGTTTTTT.

This clone is labeled as large. The chain couples TRBV30 to TRBJ2-7; TRBD2 is a possible D gene (6 bases). Germline V gene lookup returns CDR1 GTSNPN and CDR2 SVGIG (reference sequence). This CDR3 contains 14 residues. V shed 3 bases and J shed 2 bases, with 14 bases lying between them. In nucleotides, the CDR3 is TGTGCCTGGAGGGGGGAGGATCCAGCCTACGAGCAGTACTTC. Its translation is CAWRGEDPAYEQYF.

This sequence joins TRBV10-3 and TRBJ2-7, with TRBD1 matching 11 bases. The CDR3 is made up of 13 amino acids. With 6 bases clipped from V and 6 bases from J, the junction kept 4 bases outside the gene matches. The V gene's germline CDR1 is ENHRY and CDR2 SYGVKD. The DNA of the CDR3 is TGTGCCATCAGGGGACAGGGGGAAGGCGAGCAGTACTTC. This sequence encodes CAIRGQGEGEQYF.

This clone was detected many times. This sequence joins TRBV20-1 and TRBJ1-1; unclear D gene. This CDR3 region has 11 residues. Trimming took 6 bases from V and 11 from J, leaving 16 bases between them. The germline gives CDR1 DFQATT, CDR2 SNEGSKA (reference sequence). CDR3 in DNA: TGCAGTGCGCCTGTGGGGTTAGTGGCTTTCTTT. Protein sequence: CSAPVGLVAFF.

The chain joins TRBV6-1 to TRBJ2-1; D unresolved. The CDR3 is 14 amino acids. Germline V gene sequence: CDR1 MNHNS, CDR2 SASEGT. The ends were cut back, 7 bases at V and 6 bases at J, with 16 bases in the middle. The CDR3 loop reads CASTPGVVPNEQFF. The CDR3 region has the DNA TGTGCCAGCACCCCTGGTGTAGTCCCCAATGAGCAGTTCTTC.

The CDR3 loop reads CASRPGLAAYEQYF. CDR3 DNA: TGTGCCAGCAGACCGGGACTAGCGGCCTACGAGCAGTACTTC. The chain carries TRBV2 and TRBJ2-7; TRBD2 aligns across 11 bases. CDR3 length: 14 residues. Germline V gene sequence: CDR1 SNHLY, CDR2 FYNNEI. V lost 6 bases and J lost 2; bases outside the gene matches: 3.

This clone is deemed large. The chain links TRBV19 to TRBJ2-1, with no clear D. V gave up 1 base and J gave up 9 bases, with 4 bases separating them. The CDR3 spans 11 residues. Germline values: CDR1 LNHDA, CDR2 SQIVND (reference sequence). In nucleotides, the CDR3 is TGTGCCAGTAGTATAGGTCGTGAGCAGTTCTTC. It translates to CASSIGREQFF.

This CDR3 is CSVETGAGELFF. The CDR3 DNA follows: TGCAGCGTTGAAACGGGGGCCGGGGAGCTGTTTTTT. The rearrangement links TRBV29-1 to TRBJ2-2; D might be TRBD2 (6 bases). V was cut by 2 bases and J by 6 bases, with 7 bases left in between. This CDR3 has 12 amino acids. Per the germline V gene, CDR1 is SQVTM and CDR2 is ANQGSEA.

This chain connects TRBV2 to TRBJ2-2, with 8 nucleotides matching TRBD2. Germline loops: CDR1 SNHLY, CDR2 FYNNEI. V dropped 6 bases and J dropped 0; count of bases not matched to a gene: 3. There are 15 residues in the CDR3. This CDR3 reads CASRRSGANTGELFF. The CDR3 nucleotides are TGTGCCAGCAGACGTAGCGGGGCGAACACCGGGGAGCTGTTTTTT.

This clone was seen at least ten times. The V call is TRBV6-1, the J call TRBJ2-7; D might be TRBD2 (6 bases). V gave up 5 bases and J gave up 2 bases, with 19 bases separating them. Germline loops: CDR1 MNHNS, CDR2 SASEGT. CDR3 length: 16 residues. CDR3 DNA: TGTGCCAGCAGTCCTCTGGAAGGGCGGGGCGCCTACGAGCAGTACTTC. It codes for CASSPLEGRGAYEQYF.

This clone has only a few counts. The chain employs TRBV28 and TRBJ1-2, with a weak D call TRBD1 (6 bases). Germline-derived CDR1 and CDR2 are MDHEN and SYDVKM. The CDR3 loop spans 17 amino acids. V lost 1 base, J lost 2 bases, and 17 bases lay in between. The CDR3 DNA is TGTGCCAGCAGTTTATCCTTCCCGGGGGCAGGCAACTATGGCTACACCTTC. It codes for CASSLSFPGAGNYGYTF.

The chain has TRBV5-5 and TRBJ2-1; 8 nucleotides line up with TRBD2. The CDR3 spans 15 residues. V dropped 6 bases and J dropped 2; count of bases not matched to a gene: 7. In germline, CDR1 is SGHKS, CDR2 YYEKEE (reference sequence). The CDR3, as DNA: TGTGCCAGCAATCCGAGCGGGAGTCCCTACAATGAGCAGTTCTTC. Its translation: CASNPSGSPYNEQFF.

The V gene is TRBV6-6, the J gene TRBJ2-3, with D possibly TRBD1 on 6 matching bases. CDR3 size: 15 residues. The germline V gene has CDR1 MNHNY and CDR2 SVGAGI (reference sequence). V shed 2 bases and J shed 0 bases, with 9 bases lying between them. In nucleotides, the CDR3 is TGTGCCAGCAGTTACAGTGGGACAAGCACAGATACGCAGTATTTT. Its translation is CASSYSGTSTDTQYF.

This clone has only a few counts. The chain has TRBV9 and TRBJ1-2, with 7 positions matching TRBD1. This CDR3 contains 14 residues. Germline V gene sequence: CDR1 SGDLS, CDR2 YYNGEE. V lost 4 bases and J lost 6; bases outside the gene matches: 9. The DNA for the CDR3 is TGTGCCAGCAGCCCCAGAGACAGGGATCATGGCTACACCTTC. It translates to CASSPRDRDHGYTF.

This clone turned up a few times. The V gene is TRBV6-1, the J gene TRBJ2-7; 9 bases fit TRBD1. V dropped 6 bases and J dropped 6; count of bases not matched to a gene: 6. The CDR3 length is 13 residues. Germline V gene data show CDR1 as MNHNS and CDR2 as SASEGT. The CDR3 DNA follows: TGTGCCAGCAGCGGGGACAGGGCCGGCGAGCAGTACTTC. Translation gives CASSGDRAGEQYF.

CDR3 sequence reads: CASSTLAGGEADTQYF. CDR3 nucleotides: TGTGCCAGCAGCACACTAGCGGGAGGAGAGGCGGATACGCAGTATTTT. The V gene is TRBV9, the J gene TRBJ2-3; 12 bases are a match to TRBD2. Per the germline V gene, CDR1 is SGDLS and CDR2 is YYNGEE. Trimming cost V 4 bases and J 6 bases; bases outside gene matches: 9. This CDR3 contains 16 residues.

By sample fraction, this clone is medium-sized. The chain uses TRBV19 and TRBJ2-7; D possibly uses TRBD1 or TRBD2 (6 bases each). The CDR3 runs to 15 residues. Deletions cut 9 bases from V and 6 bases from J, with 24 bases between. The germline V gene encodes CDR1 LNHDA and CDR2 SQIVND (reference sequence). This CDR3 reads CASRITGGSTGEQYF. CDR3 DNA sequence: TGTGCCAGCAGAATCACCGGGGGCAGCACAGGCGAGCAGTACTTC.

V and J are TRBV2 and TRBJ2-5; D unresolved. CDR3 length: 16 amino acids. With 1 base removed from V and 5 bases from J, the gap between germline ends came to 17 bases. Germline CDR1 is SNHLY and CDR2 is FYNNEI. CDR3 in DNA: TGTGCCAGCAGTGAAGGGGAAACAGCTTCTTTCGAGACCCAGTACTTC. Protein sequence: CASSEGETASFETQYF. Complete variable domain (other parts from reference TRBV2 and TRBJ2-5): EPEVTQTPSHQVTQMGQEVILRCVPISNHLYFYWYRQILGQKVEFLVSFYNNEISEKSEIFDDQFSVERPDGSNFTLKIRSTKLEDSAMYFCASSEGETASFETQYFGPGTRLLVL.

This clone was recorded a few times. V gene TRBV6-1 combines with J gene TRBJ1-2, with D possibly TRBD1 on 5 matching bases. Germline V lookup: CDR1 MNHNS, CDR2 SASEGT. The CDR3 loop spans 13 amino acids. V was cut by 9 bases and J by 8 bases, with 19 bases left in between. In DNA, the CDR3 is TGTGCCAGTTTTTTCGGGACGGGGTACGGCTACACCTTC. As protein: CASFFGTGYGYTF.

This chain uses TRBV7-2 with TRBJ1-2; possibly TRBD1 for D (6 bases). V lost 5 bases, J lost 5 bases, and 18 bases lay in between. Germline values: CDR1 SGHTA, CDR2 FQGNSA. The CDR3 runs to 15 residues. The CDR3 loop is CASSTAPGVPYGYTF. Here the CDR3 DNA reads TGTGCCAGCAGCACAGCTCCAGGGGTGCCTTATGGCTACACCTTC.

By proportion, this clone is large (0.1 to 1%). V and J are TRBV2 and TRBJ2-2; D tentatively reads TRBD1 or TRBD2 (5 bases each). Germline CDR1 SNHLY, CDR2 FYNNEI. This CDR3 contains 15 residues. Trimming removed 4 bases at V and 1 base at J, with 10 bases between. In nucleotides, the CDR3 is TGTGCCAGCAGTGGAGGGACCCTGAACACCGGGGAGCTGTTTTTT. This codes for CASSGGTLNTGELFF.

The CDR3 coding sequence is TGTGCCAGCAGCAGATTGACAGGGATGTCTGGAAACACCATATATTTT. Protein product: CASSRLTGMSGNTIYF. The V gene is TRBV9, the J gene TRBJ1-3, with TRBD1 matching 7 bases. Germline V gene lookup returns CDR1 SGDLS and CDR2 YYNGEE. This CDR3 region has 16 residues. With V trimmed by 4 bases and J by 1 base, 8 bases remained unmatched.

About this clone itself: The junction departs from germline at one end; a sequencing error may be responsible. This specimen includes other DNA sequences encoding the same CDR3. CDR3 DNA sequence: TGTGCCAGTAGTGAATTATCGGGGGACTGGAATGAAAAACTGTTTTTT. Its translation: CASSELSGDWNEKLFF. This chain links TRBV6-1 with TRBJ1-4; perhaps TRBD1 as D (5 bases). Germline V gene sequence: CDR1 MNHNS, CDR2 SASEGT. The CDR3 totals 16 residues.

Many counts were recorded for this clone. V and J are TRBV28 and TRBJ2-4, with 9 bases identical to TRBD1. CDR1 MDHEN and CDR2 SYDVKM come from the germline V gene. J gave up 6 bases and V 6 bases, and 9 bases lay outside the gene matches. This CDR3 region has 15 residues. CDR3 nucleotides: TGTGCCAGCAGCTTAACGGGACAGGGACGAAACATTCAGTACTTC. It is translated as CASSLTGQGRNIQYF.

This clone is medium-sized within its sample. This chain joins TRBV27 and TRBJ2-2, with 10 bases fitting TRBD1. Germline-derived CDR1 and CDR2 are MNHEY and SMNVEV (reference sequence). This CDR3 contains 15 residues. V was clipped by 6 bases and J by 6 bases; unmatched bases: 7. The CDR3 region has the DNA TGTGCCAGCAGCCCCGGGACAGGGGAGGCCGGGGAGCTGTTTTTT. Its protein is CASSPGTGEAGELFF.

The chain uses TRBV14 and TRBJ2-6, with D maybe TRBD2 (5 bases). Trimming shortened V by 4 bases and J by 4 bases, and 5 bases separated the two germline ends. The germline CDR1 and CDR2 sequences are SGHDN and FVKESK. The CDR3 sequence is 13 residues long. The CDR3 loop is CASSRRGANVLTF. The CDR3 DNA reads TGTGCCAGCAGCCGGAGGGGGGCCAACGTCCTGACTTTC. The full variable domain, completed using reference TRBV14 and TRBJ2-6, is EAGVTQFPSHSVIEKGQTVTLRCDPISGHDNLYWYRRVMGKEIKFLLHFVKESKQDESGMPNNRFLAERTGGTYSTLKVQPAELEDSGVYFCASSRRGANVLTFGAGSRLTVL.

Notes on this clone: This could be a read error, since a much larger clone is one nucleotide away. CDR3 nucleotide sequence: TGTGCCAGCAGCTTGGACATTAACTATGGCTACACCTTC. This translates into CASSLDINYGYTF. The chain links TRBV5-5 to TRBJ1-2; D gene ambiguous. V shed 0 bases and J shed 1 base, with 4 bases lying between them. CDR3 length: 13 amino acids. Germline assignment: CDR1 SGHKS and CDR2 YYEKEE (reference sequence).

The chain recombines TRBV20-1 with TRBJ2-4; 9 bases align to TRBD1. The germline CDR1 and CDR2 sequences are DFQATT and SNEGSKA (reference sequence). The V segment lost 5 bases and the J segment 15 bases; nucleotides outside the gene matches: 8. This CDR3 has 11 residues. Written as DNA, the CDR3 is TGCAGTGCTGGGGGACAGGGAGTTCGGTACTTC. This gives the protein CSAGGQGVRYF.